A selection of T cell receptor beta chains follows, all from one sample in a study of blood T cell repertoires in COVID-19. TCRdb keeps only in-frame clones here, not all; method: immunoSEQ multiplex PCR. Among approximately 330,000 clones listed, around nine tenths were seen once. The specimen sequenced was peripheral blood. The receptors were sampled from a woman aged 45-65 years with active or convalescent COVID-19. Each CDR3 is given with its conserved first and last residue. The order of the fields is J gene, D gene, V gene, clone size, CDR3 DNA, CDR3 protein. A D gene is named only where the DNA matches it firmly. Clone size is given for some rows only: seen once, a few or many times, or a class if the clone is expanded.

TRBJ2-2 - TRBV19 once TGTGCCAGTAGAAGACAGGATAGAACCGGGGAGCTGTTTTTT CASRRQDRTGELFF
TRBJ2-5 - TRBV28 - TGTGCCAGCAGCCCATGGACAGCTGGCGGGGAGACCCAGTACTTC CASSPWTAGGETQYF
TRBJ1-2 - TRBV30 few TGTGCCTGGGGACGGACAGTCTCTTATGGCTACACCTTC CAWGRTVSYGYTF
TRBJ2-3 - TRBV29-1 - TGCAGCGTTCATCCCGGTTACCCGGATACGCAGTATTTT CSVHPGYPDTQYF
TRBJ1-2 - TRBV27 - TGTGCCAGCAGTGAGACAGCCAACTATGGCTACACCTTC CASSETANYGYTF
TRBJ2-2 TRBD1 TRBV9 - TGTGCCAGCAGCGTAGCTCCGGGACAGACGAACACCGGGGAGCTGTTTTTT CASSVAPGQTNTGELFF
TRBJ2-5 TRBD1 TRBV5-1 - TGCGCCAGCAGCTTATGGACAGGGGCCTTAGCGGCCCAAGAGACCCAGTACTTC CASSLWTGALAAQETQYF
TRBJ2-5 - TRBV12-5 - TGTGCTAGTGGTTTAGTCGCGAGGGAGACCCAGTACTTC CASGLVARETQYF
TRBJ2-1 - TRBV4-3 once TGCGCCAGCAGCCAAGATTGGTCGCTGGCAGGGGAGCAGTTCTTC CASSQDWSLAGEQFF
TRBJ1-4 TRBD1 TRBV5-4 - TGTGCCAGCAGCTTTTACAGGGGGACTAATGAAAAACTGTTTTTT CASSFYRGTNEKLFF
TRBJ1-1 TRBD1 TRBV5-1 - TGCGCCAGCAGCTTGGGGGACAGGGGGCCGGATGCTGAAGCTTTCTTT CASSLGDRGPDAEAFF
TRBJ1-5 - TRBV19 - TGTGCCAGTACCATACAGGTGGGTCCACAACCCCAGCATTTT CASTIQVGPQPQHF
TRBJ2-6 TRBD2 TRBV2 - TGTGCCAGCAGTGAAGTCCGGCTAGCGGGGGTAGGGGCCAACGTCCTGACTTTC CASSEVRLAGVGANVLTF
TRBJ2-2 - TRBV14 - TGTGCCAGCAGCCAACAGATATACACCGGGGAGCTGTTTTTT CASSQQIYTGELFF
TRBJ2-3 TRBD2 TRBV9 - TGTGCCAGCAGCGTAGTAGGGACTAGGGCAGATACGCAGTATTTT CASSVVGTRADTQYF
TRBJ2-2 TRBD1 TRBV28 few TGTGCCAGCAGTCAACAGACAGGGGGGGGCGGGGAGCTGTTTTTT CASSQQTGGGGELFF
TRBJ2-1 TRBD2 TRBV4-2 - TGTGCCAGCACCCCATCTAGCGGGAGCTCCTACAATGAGCAGTTCTTC CASTPSSGSSYNEQFF
TRBJ1-1 - TRBV19 - TGTGCCAGTAGTACAAATTTACTACAGGGTTGGGGCACTGAAGCTTTCTTT CASSTNLLQGWGTEAFF
TRBJ2-2 TRBD1 TRBV11-2 - TGTGCCAGCAGCTTAAACCGACAGGGTACCACCGGGGAGCTGTTTTTT CASSLNRQGTTGELFF
TRBJ1-5 - TRBV4-1 once TGCGCCAGCAGCCAAGAAACTACAAATCAGCCCCAGCATTTT CASSQETTNQPQHF
TRBJ2-1 TRBD2 TRBV11-3 - TGTGCCAGCTCCGCCCGGACTAGCGGAATCGATGAGCAGTTCTTC CASSARTSGIDEQFF
TRBJ2-4 TRBD1 TRBV7-2 - TGTGCCAGCAGCTTAGCGGGGGACAGAAAATTGCCCAAAAACATTCAGTACTTC CASSLAGDRKLPKNIQYF
TRBJ1-1 - TRBV27 - TGTGCCAGCAGTTTCCCGGGACAATCTGAAGCTTTCTTT CASSFPGQSEAFF
TRBJ2-2 TRBD2 TRBV19 - TGTGCCAGTAGTGGTAGCGGGGCCACGAACACCGGGGAGCTGTTTTTT CASSGSGATNTGELFF
TRBJ1-1 - TRBV2 - TGTGCCAGCAGGCCACAGCCCACTGAAGCTTTCTTT CASRPQPTEAFF
TRBJ2-3 - TRBV2 - TGTGCCAGCAGGAGAGGGGGTTTGGGAGATACGCAGTATTTT CASRRGGLGDTQYF
TRBJ1-2 TRBD1 TRBV27 few TGTGCCAGCAGGGCGGACAGGGTCAGCGGCTACACCTTC CASRADRVSGYTF
TRBJ2-4 - TRBV4-1 - TGCGCCAGCAGCCCTCGGGATCTAGCCAAAAACATTCAGTACTTC CASSPRDLAKNIQYF
TRBJ2-1 TRBD2 TRBV30 - TGTGCCTGGAGTCCCTGGGGGGGCAATGAGCAGTTCTTC CAWSPWGGNEQFF
TRBJ1-2 - TRBV28 few TGTGCCAGCAGTTTAAGGAGTGGCTACACCTTC CASSLRSGYTF
TRBJ1-1 - TRBV7-2 - TGTGCCAGCAGCTTAAGTTGGCCGAGGACTGAAGCTTTCTTT CASSLSWPRTEAFF
TRBJ2-3 TRBD2 TRBV4-2 - TGTGCCAGCAGCCGTGGACTAGCCCCAGATACGCAGTATTTT CASSRGLAPDTQYF
TRBJ2-5 - TRBV3-1/TRBV3-2 - TGTGCCAGCAGTATGGAGACCCAGTACTTC CASSMETQYF
TRBJ1-2 TRBD1 TRBV27 - TGTGCCAGCAGTTTATTTGGGACAGACAGATCCAACTATGGCTACACCTTC CASSLFGTDRSNYGYTF
TRBJ1-1 - TRBV10-3 - TGTGCCATCAGTGAGTCGCTGAGGAACACTGAAGCTTTCTTT CAISESLRNTEAFF
TRBJ1-2 - TRBV10-3 - TGTGCCATCAGTGAGCCCGGGGTACAGGGCTATGGCTACACCTTC CAISEPGVQGYGYTF
TRBJ1-2 - TRBV29-1 once TGCAGCGTGGCCGGGGCTAACTATGGCTACACCTTC CSVAGANYGYTF
TRBJ2-3 - TRBV7-2 - TGTGCCAGCAGCTTAGATCGGGGAGATACGCAGTATTTT CASSLDRGDTQYF
TRBJ2-5 - TRBV3-1/TRBV3-2 - TGTGCCAGCAGCCGCCTCGACAGGCAAGAGACCCAGTACTTC CASSRLDRQETQYF
TRBJ2-3 - TRBV24-1 - TGTGCCACCAGTGATTTGCTCCTAGATGATACGCAGTATTTT CATSDLLLDDTQYF
TRBJ1-5 TRBD1 TRBV7-9 - TGTGCCAGCAGCTTAGGCACAGGGGGCGCGCCCCAGCATTTT CASSLGTGGAPQHF
TRBJ2-7 - TRBV7-2 once TGTGCCAGCAGCCAGGGTAGGGGGAGGGGAAGCGAGCAGTACTTC CASSQGRGRGSEQYF
TRBJ1-2 TRBD1 TRBV30 - TGTGCCTGGAGGAAAGCGGGACAGGGGGCCACGAACTATGGCTACACCTTC CAWRKAGQGATNYGYTF
TRBJ2-7 TRBD1 TRBV19 - TGTGCCAGTACCCCCAGGGGACAGGGTATCTACGAGCAGTACTTC CASTPRGQGIYEQYF
TRBJ2-1 - TRBV30 - TGTGCCTGGAGTGCCGGGGGGCCAGGGGATTACAATGAGCAGTTCTTC CAWSAGGPGDYNEQFF
TRBJ2-7 - TRBV14 once TGTGCCAGCAGCTCCAGCGGGTACTTCTACGAGCAGTACTTC CASSSSGYFYEQYF
TRBJ2-7 TRBD1 TRBV27 - TGTGCCAGCAGCTTACGGACAGGGGGCAACGAGCAGTACTTC CASSLRTGGNEQYF
TRBJ2-5 - TRBV20-1 - TGCAGTGCTAGACCCGAAGAGACCCAGTACTTC CSARPEETQYF
TRBJ2-7 - TRBV11-1 once TGTGCCAGCAGCCTCCGTCGGGACTCCAGACGAGAGCAGTACTTC CASSLRRDSRREQYF
TRBJ2-3 - TRBV30 - TGTGCCTGGAGTGTGCTTTTCGGAGATACGCAGTATTTT CAWSVLFGDTQYF
TRBJ2-3 TRBD1 TRBV5-4 - TGTGCCAGCAGCTGGGCGGGGACAGGGGCGACAGATACGCAGTATTTT CASSWAGTGATDTQYF
TRBJ2-1 TRBD2 TRBV5-1 - TGCGCCAGCAGCTACGGGACTAGCGGCCTGGAGCAGTTCTTC CASSYGTSGLEQFF